This T cell receptor (beta chain) was observed in a study of blood T cell repertoires in COVID-19. Trimming took 2 bases from V and 7 from J, leaving 12 bases between them. The CDR3 consists of 15 residues. CDR1 MDHEN and CDR2 SYDVKM come from the germline V gene. Authors' methods: By means of reference gene primer amplification, nucleated cell counts were estimated. Only in-frame clones appear in the TCRdb table, and some are missing; sequencing was by immunoSEQ multiplex PCR. V and J calls and clone size are given by that table; D and trimming were obtained from the DNA. The data contain about 95,000 clones, approximately 90% of them seen just once; the ten biggest clones take up 3.5% to 4%.

The sample comprised peripheral blood. The V gene is TRBV28, the J gene TRBJ1-6; the D gene is possibly TRBD1 (6 bases). The clonotype was recovered from a woman in her 50s in a cohort sampled during active COVID-19. CDR3 sequence reads: CASSLPPGENSPLHF. Written as DNA, the CDR3 is TGTGCCAGCAGTTTACCGCCAGGGGAGAATTCACCCCTCCACTTT.